A selection of T cell receptor beta chains follows, all from one sample in a study of post-analysis software for immune sequencing data. TCRdb passed the PCR reads through MiXCR, listing each CDR3 protein once. The sample comprises 700,000 to 900,000 distinct CDR3 sequences, more than 45% of which are singletons, and 4.9% rests with the top ten. The sample comprised blood. These receptors all come from a girl aged 10-17 years with multiple sclerosis. The CDR3 runs from the conserved cysteine through the conserved F or W. D genes are given only for firm matches. Clone size is not always given. Where it is, it says once, few, many or a class for expanded clones.

TRBJ2-5 | TRBV20-1 | few | TRBD1 | TGCAGTGCTAGAGATCGGGAGACAGGGGGATTGGAGACCCAGTACTTC | CSARDRETGGLETQYF
TRBJ2-7 | TRBV20-1 | - | TRBD1 | TGCAGTGCCCTGGACAGGTATCTTGCCTACGAGCAGTACTTC | CSALDRYLAYEQYF
TRBJ2-1 | TRBV20-1 | few | TRBD2 | TGCAGTGCTAGAGGTTTCGAGCGGGGCCGAACTAATGAGCAGTTCTTC | CSARGFERGRTNEQFF
TRBJ2-7 | TRBV6-6 | - | - | TGTGCCAGCAGTTACGAAGGCGGGACCGGCGTGAGGGAGCAGTACTTC | CASSYEGGTGVREQYF
TRBJ2-7 | TRBV15 | - | - | TGTGCCACCAGCAGAGATTGGGGCAGCTCCTACGAGCAGTACTTC | CATSRDWGSSYEQYF
TRBJ2-3 | TRBV6-6 | - | - | TGTGCCAGCGCGGGGACTAGCACAGATACGCAGTATTTT | CASAGTSTDTQYF
TRBJ2-5 | TRBV12-3/TRBV12-4 | - | - | TGTGCCAGCAGTCTGACGGGCCCACTCCAGTACTTC | CASSLTGPLQYF
TRBJ2-5 | TRBV20-1 | - | - | TGCAGTGCTAGAGATGGCGGGGCGGGGGAGACCCAGTACTTC | CSARDGGAGETQYF
TRBJ2-6 | TRBV20-1 | - | - | TGCAGTGCTAGTCCGACAGCGACTGGGGCCAACGTCCTGACTTTC | CSASPTATGANVLTF
TRBJ1-2 | TRBV6-6 | - | - | TGTGCCAGCAGTTACCCAAGGACAGATCTCTATGGCCACACCTTC | CASSYPRTDLYGHTF
TRBJ2-1 | TRBV30 | - | - | TGTGCCTGGAGTCGTAGCGGAATTCACTACAATGAGCAGTTCTTC | CAWSRSGIHYNEQFF
TRBJ2-3 | TRBV29-1 | few | TRBD2 | TGCAGCGTCACCCGAGCGGGACGGTCAGATACGCAGTATTTT | CSVTRAGRSDTQYF
TRBJ1-2 | TRBV12-3/TRBV12-4 | few | - | TGTGCCAGCACCGGGGGGGCTGGCTACACCTTC | CASTGGAGYTF